These T cell receptor beta chains were read from a single sample in a study of T cells in Graves' hyperthyroidism and ophthalmopathy. TCRdb itself ran the multiplex PCR reads through MiXCR, one entry per CDR3 protein. The table includes more than 500,000 distinct CDR3 sequences, roughly 15% detected once. Sequencing used blood. These receptor sequences come from a woman aged 25-40 years with Graves' ophthalmopathy. CDR3s include the opening cysteine and the closing phenylalanine or tryptophan. Fields, in order: V gene, D gene, J gene, clone size, CDR3 protein, CDR3 DNA. A D gene is named only where the DNA matches it firmly. Only some rows state a clone size, as once, few, many or a class for expanded clones.

V gene: TRBV7-2; D gene: .; J gene: TRBJ2-2; clone size: many; CDR3 protein: CASSLVGYGGELFF; CDR3 DNA: TGTGCCAGCAGCTTAGTAGGGTACGGCGGGGAGCTGTTTTTT
V gene: TRBV18; D gene: .; J gene: TRBJ2-6; clone size: few; CDR3 protein: CASSPPNWEANVLTF; CDR3 DNA: TGTGCCAGCTCACCACCGAATTGGGAGGCCAACGTCCTGACTTTC
V gene: TRBV6-6; D gene: TRBD2; J gene: TRBJ2-5; clone size: few; CDR3 protein: CASSYSGTKKETQYF; CDR3 DNA: TGTGCCAGCAGTTACTCCGGGACTAAAAAAGAGACCCAGTACTTC
V gene: TRBV28; D gene: .; J gene: TRBJ2-2; clone size: few; CDR3 protein: CASSLKYRAGELFF; CDR3 DNA: TGTGCCAGCAGTTTAAAATACAGGGCCGGGGAGCTGTTTTTT
V gene: TRBV5-1; D gene: TRBD2; J gene: TRBJ2-1; clone size: few; CDR3 protein: CASSLAGTSGIPASYNEQFF; CDR3 DNA: TGCGCCAGCAGCTTGGCGGGGACTAGCGGGATCCCGGCCTCCTACAATGAGCAGTTCTTC
V gene: TRBV9; D gene: .; J gene: TRBJ1-1; clone size: .; CDR3 protein: CASSALANTEAFF; CDR3 DNA: TGTGCCAGCAGTGCCCTGGCGAACACTGAAGCTTTCTTT
V gene: TRBV12-3/TRBV12-4; D gene: .; J gene: TRBJ2-1; clone size: .; CDR3 protein: CASSQTSLGEYNEQFF; CDR3 DNA: TGTGCCAGCAGCCAGACCTCGCTGGGGGAATACAATGAGCAGTTCTTC
V gene: TRBV28; D gene: .; J gene: TRBJ2-7; clone size: few; CDR3 protein: CASSFPGQGGDEQYF; CDR3 DNA: TGTGCCAGCAGTTTCCCGGGGCAGGGCGGCGACGAGCAGTACTTC
V gene: TRBV9; D gene: .; J gene: TRBJ1-2; clone size: .; CDR3 protein: CASSVGDRSYGYTF; CDR3 DNA: TGTGCCAGCAGCGTAGGAGACAGGAGCTATGGCTACACCTTC
V gene: TRBV7-9; D gene: TRBD2; J gene: TRBJ2-1; clone size: .; CDR3 protein: CASSLGGSGRDYNEQFF; CDR3 DNA: TGTGCCAGCAGCTTAGGGGGAAGCGGGAGGGATTACAATGAGCAGTTCTTC
V gene: TRBV11-3; D gene: .; J gene: TRBJ2-1; clone size: many; CDR3 protein: CASSSHDGGDSYNEQFF; CDR3 DNA: TGTGCCAGCAGCTCCCACGACGGAGGCGACTCCTACAATGAGCAGTTCTTC
V gene: TRBV6-2/TRBV6-3; D gene: .; J gene: TRBJ1-5; clone size: few; CDR3 protein: CASRRSGDSNQPQHF; CDR3 DNA: TGTGCCAGCAGACGGTCCGGGGATAGCAATCAGCCCCAGCATTTT
V gene: TRBV7-2; D gene: .; J gene: TRBJ2-1; clone size: many; CDR3 protein: CASSIQGTQHNEQFF; CDR3 DNA: TGTGCCAGCAGCATCCAGGGGACTCAACACAATGAGCAGTTCTTC
V gene: TRBV6-1; D gene: TRBD2; J gene: TRBJ2-5; clone size: .; CDR3 protein: CASRERGYQETQYF; CDR3 DNA: TGTGCCAGCAGGGAGCGGGGTTACCAAGAGACCCAGTACTTC
V gene: TRBV6-1; D gene: .; J gene: TRBJ2-7; clone size: many; CDR3 protein: CASSQDRPSEQYF; CDR3 DNA: TGTGCCAGCAGTCAGGACAGACCAAGCGAGCAGTACTTC
V gene: TRBV11-3; D gene: .; J gene: TRBJ2-5; clone size: many; CDR3 protein: CASSRRDQEETQYF; CDR3 DNA: TGTGCCAGCAGCCGCCGGGACCAAGAAGAGACCCAGTACTTC
V gene: TRBV4-3; D gene: .; J gene: TRBJ2-2; clone size: .; CDR3 protein: CASSPTFTGELFF; CDR3 DNA: TGCGCCAGCAGCCCGACCTTCACCGGGGAGCTGTTTTTT
V gene: TRBV7-2; D gene: TRBD1; J gene: TRBJ2-1; clone size: many; CDR3 protein: CASSSRGDPGGKGWNEQFF; CDR3 DNA: TGTGCCAGCAGCTCCCGCGGCGACCCAGGGGGAAAGGGGTGGAATGAGCAGTTCTTC
V gene: TRBV12-3/TRBV12-4; D gene: TRBD2; J gene: TRBJ2-7; clone size: .; CDR3 protein: CASSLAGGTSGRIHEQYF; CDR3 DNA: TGTGCCAGCAGTTTAGCAGGAGGGACTAGCGGGAGGATCCACGAGCAGTACTTC
V gene: TRBV5-1; D gene: .; J gene: TRBJ2-1; clone size: .; CDR3 protein: CASTPSGFPNIRSYNEQFF; CDR3 DNA: TGCGCCAGCACCCCGTCGGGGTTCCCCAATATTCGCTCCTACAATGAGCAGTTCTTC
V gene: TRBV19; D gene: TRBD1; J gene: TRBJ2-4; clone size: few; CDR3 protein: CASTQRGWTGEKNIQYF; CDR3 DNA: TGTGCCAGTACCCAGAGGGGTTGGACAGGGGAAAAAAACATTCAGTACTTC
V gene: TRBV7-2; D gene: .; J gene: TRBJ1-4; clone size: many; CDR3 protein: CASSLVWGLNEKLFF; CDR3 DNA: TGTGCCAGCAGCTTAGTTTGGGGGCTCAATGAAAAACTGTTTTTT
V gene: TRBV11-2; D gene: .; J gene: TRBJ2-1; clone size: many; CDR3 protein: CASSLDNLSYNEQFF; CDR3 DNA: TGTGCCAGCAGCTTAGATAACCTCTCCTACAATGAGCAGTTCTTC
V gene: TRBV7-3; D gene: .; J gene: TRBJ2-6; clone size: few; CDR3 protein: CASSPFTGANVLTF; CDR3 DNA: TGTGCCAGCAGCCCCTTCACTGGGGCCAACGTCCTGACTTTC
V gene: TRBV25-1; D gene: .; J gene: TRBJ2-7; clone size: .; CDR3 protein: CASSERVSYERYF; CDR3 DNA: TGTGCCAGCAGTGAGAGGGTATCCTACGAGCGGTACTTC
V gene: TRBV7-9; D gene: TRBD2; J gene: TRBJ2-1; clone size: few; CDR3 protein: CASSLGLGVAGGRNEQFF; CDR3 DNA: TGTGCCAGCAGCTTAGGTTTAGGGGTAGCGGGAGGACGCAATGAGCAGTTCTTC
V gene: TRBV28; D gene: .; J gene: TRBJ1-1; clone size: many; CDR3 protein: CASSLGLQNTEAFF; CDR3 DNA: TGTGCCAGCAGTTTAGGACTGCAGAACACTGAAGCTTTCTTT
V gene: TRBV18; D gene: TRBD2; J gene: TRBJ2-1; clone size: many; CDR3 protein: CASSPQASGVLGNEQFF; CDR3 DNA: TGTGCCAGCTCACCCCAGGCTAGCGGAGTACTAGGGAATGAGCAGTTCTTC
V gene: TRBV10-2; D gene: .; J gene: TRBJ2-3; clone size: few; CDR3 protein: CASSEAVLGTQYF; CDR3 DNA: TGCGCCAGCAGTGAGGCGGTCCTCGGTACGCAGTATTTT
V gene: TRBV12-3/TRBV12-4; D gene: .; J gene: TRBJ1-1; clone size: few; CDR3 protein: CASSSPPENTEAFF; CDR3 DNA: TGTGCCAGCAGTTCCCCCCCAGAGAACACTGAAGCTTTCTTT
V gene: TRBV29-1; D gene: .; J gene: TRBJ1-2; clone size: few; CDR3 protein: CSVAWGYGYTF; CDR3 DNA: TGCAGCGTTGCATGGGGCTATGGCTACACCTTC
V gene: TRBV13; D gene: .; J gene: TRBJ2-5; clone size: many; CDR3 protein: CASSLGALDQETQYF; CDR3 DNA: TGTGCCAGCAGCTTGGGGGCCCTAGACCAAGAGACCCAGTACTTC
V gene: TRBV7-2; D gene: .; J gene: TRBJ2-7; clone size: many; CDR3 protein: CASSLGQAIDEQYF; CDR3 DNA: TGTGCCAGCAGCTTAGGACAAGCGATCGACGAGCAGTACTTC
V gene: TRBV10-3; D gene: TRBD2; J gene: TRBJ2-3; clone size: .; CDR3 protein: CAIRSPPGGSLRTDTQYF; CDR3 DNA: TGTGCCATCAGATCCCCCCCTGGCGGGAGTCTTCGCACAGATACGCAGTATTTT
V gene: TRBV6-2/TRBV6-3; D gene: .; J gene: TRBJ1-1; clone size: .; CDR3 protein: CASSFQDTNTEAFF; CDR3 DNA: TGTGCCAGCAGTTTCCAGGACACGAACACTGAAGCTTTCTTT
V gene: TRBV14; D gene: .; J gene: TRBJ1-3; clone size: .; CDR3 protein: CASSQHAGARVGRGSGNTIYF; CDR3 DNA: TGTGCCAGCAGCCAACATGCCGGTGCCAGGGTCGGGAGAGGCTCTGGAAACACCATATATTTT
V gene: TRBV20-1; D gene: .; J gene: TRBJ2-5; clone size: few; CDR3 protein: CSARADRFQETQYF; CDR3 DNA: TGCAGTGCTAGAGCCGACAGATTCCAAGAGACCCAGTACTTC
V gene: TRBV5-6; D gene: .; J gene: TRBJ2-2; clone size: many; CDR3 protein: CASSLQGSGELFF; CDR3 DNA: TGTGCCAGCAGTTTACAGGGCTCCGGGGAGCTGTTTTTT
V gene: TRBV29-1; D gene: TRBD2; J gene: TRBJ2-1; clone size: .; CDR3 protein: CSVASGSGNEQFF; CDR3 DNA: TGCAGCGTTGCCAGCGGGAGTGGGAATGAGCAGTTCTTC
V gene: TRBV2; D gene: TRBD1; J gene: TRBJ1-5; clone size: .; CDR3 protein: CASSGGPGGQPQHF; CDR3 DNA: TGTGCCAGCAGTGGGGGACCAGGGGGGCAGCCCCAGCATTTT
V gene: TRBV11-2; D gene: TRBD1; J gene: TRBJ2-2; clone size: many; CDR3 protein: CASSQKTGVNTGELFF; CDR3 DNA: TGTGCCAGCAGTCAGAAGACAGGGGTTAACACCGGGGAGCTGTTTTTT
V gene: TRBV7-9; D gene: .; J gene: TRBJ1-3; clone size: .; CDR3 protein: CASSLRRDPAPGNTIYF; CDR3 DNA: TGTGCCAGCAGCTTGAGGAGGGATCCCGCCCCCGGAAACACCATATATTTT
V gene: TRBV18; D gene: .; J gene: TRBJ2-2; clone size: few; CDR3 protein: CASSPPIKDTGELFF; CDR3 DNA: TGTGCCAGCTCACCCCCCATAAAAGACACCGGGGAGCTGTTTTTT
V gene: TRBV12-3/TRBV12-4; D gene: TRBD2; J gene: TRBJ2-1; clone size: many; CDR3 protein: CASRTGTSDNNEQFF; CDR3 DNA: TGTGCCAGCAGAACCGGGACTAGCGATAACAATGAGCAGTTCTTC
V gene: TRBV6-2/TRBV6-3; D gene: .; J gene: TRBJ1-1; clone size: many; CDR3 protein: CASRDPLEAFF; CDR3 DNA: TGTGCCAGCCGAGACCCCCTTGAAGCTTTCTTT
V gene: TRBV9; D gene: .; J gene: TRBJ1-5; clone size: .; CDR3 protein: CASSVGAENQPQHF; CDR3 DNA: TGTGCCAGCAGCGTAGGGGCGGAAAATCAGCCCCAGCATTTT
V gene: TRBV20-1; D gene: TRBD1; J gene: TRBJ2-7; clone size: many; CDR3 protein: CSASRPGQGFYEQYF; CDR3 DNA: TGCAGTGCTAGTCGTCCGGGACAGGGGTTCTACGAGCAGTACTTC
V gene: TRBV28; D gene: TRBD1; J gene: TRBJ2-7; clone size: many; CDR3 protein: CASSTTGGAEQYF; CDR3 DNA: TGTGCCAGCAGTACAACAGGGGGCGCCGAGCAGTACTTC
V gene: TRBV5-1; D gene: .; J gene: TRBJ2-7; clone size: .; CDR3 protein: CASSLARGQSSYEQYF; CDR3 DNA: TGCGCCAGCAGCTTGGCGCGGGGACAGAGCTCCTACGAGCAGTACTTC
V gene: TRBV2; D gene: .; J gene: TRBJ1-2; clone size: many; CDR3 protein: CASRASFPGRKGDGYTF; CDR3 DNA: TGTGCCAGCAGAGCAAGCTTTCCGGGACGTAAGGGAGATGGCTACACCTTC
V gene: TRBV27; D gene: .; J gene: TRBJ2-4; clone size: .; CDR3 protein: CASRSWGVAKNIQYF; CDR3 DNA: TGTGCCAGCAGATCTTGGGGGGTAGCCAAAAACATTCAGTACTTC
V gene: TRBV10-3; D gene: .; J gene: TRBJ2-3; clone size: few; CDR3 protein: CAISRDVGGTDTQYF; CDR3 DNA: TGTGCCATCAGCCGAGACGTGGGGGGCACAGATACGCAGTATTTT